The TCR beta chain under discussion was sequenced for a study of blood T cell repertoires in COVID-19. Study at large: Donors in the United States, Italy and Spain gave samples during acute or convalescent COVID-19.

The data were produced by immunoSEQ multiplex PCR, yet TCRdb's version contains in-frame clones alone and is incomplete. The sample has fewer than 200,000 clones; about four fifths are singletons. Trimming removed 4 bases from V and 3 bases from J, with 15 bases in between. Germline lookup yields CDR1 SQVTM and CDR2 ANQGSEA. CDR3 size: 14 residues. The receptor's source is a man in his fifties who had recovered from COVID-19. The rearrangement joins TRBV29-1 to TRBJ1-1; TRBD1 is a possible D gene (6 bases). Sequencing was carried out using PBMCs or T cells enriched from blood (not recorded which). CDR3 residues: CSVARQVQDTEAFF. The CDR3 DNA is TGCAGCGTTGCCCGACAGGTCCAGGACACTGAAGCTTTCTTT.